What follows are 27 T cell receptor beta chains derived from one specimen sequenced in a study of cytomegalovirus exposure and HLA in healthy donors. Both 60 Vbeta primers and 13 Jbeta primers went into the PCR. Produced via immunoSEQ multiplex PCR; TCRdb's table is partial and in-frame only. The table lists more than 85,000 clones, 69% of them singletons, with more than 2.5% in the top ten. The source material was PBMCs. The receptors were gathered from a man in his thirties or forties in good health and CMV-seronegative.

Here the CDR3 reads CASSLYGRASDTQYF. The CDR3 DNA reads TGTGCCAGCAGCTTGTACGGGAGGGCATCAGATACGCAGTATTTT. J is TRBJ2-3 and V is TRBV7-3; 8 bases line up with TRBD2. J lost 4 bases, V lost 3 bases, and 6 bases had no gene match. The CDR3 is 15 amino acids. Germline V gene sequence: CDR1 SGHTA, CDR2 FQGTGA.

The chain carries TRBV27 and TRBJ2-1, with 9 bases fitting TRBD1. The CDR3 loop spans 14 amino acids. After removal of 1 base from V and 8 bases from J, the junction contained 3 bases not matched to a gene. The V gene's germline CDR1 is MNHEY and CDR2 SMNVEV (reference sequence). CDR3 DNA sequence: TGTGCCAGCAGTTTATGGACAGGGGAGGATGAGCAGTTCTTC. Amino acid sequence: CASSLWTGEDEQFF.

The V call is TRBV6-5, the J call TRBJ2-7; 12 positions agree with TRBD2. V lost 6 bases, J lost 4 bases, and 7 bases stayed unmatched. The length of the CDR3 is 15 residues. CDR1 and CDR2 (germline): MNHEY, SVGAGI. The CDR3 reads CASRLGLAGRYEQYF. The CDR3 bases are TGTGCCAGCAGGCTGGGACTAGCGGGCCGGTACGAGCAGTACTTC.

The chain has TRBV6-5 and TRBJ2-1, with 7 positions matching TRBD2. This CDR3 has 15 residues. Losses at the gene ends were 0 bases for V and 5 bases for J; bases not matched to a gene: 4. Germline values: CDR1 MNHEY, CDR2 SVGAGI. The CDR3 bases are TGTGCCAGCAGTTACTCGGCTAGCGGTCACAATGAGCAGTTCTTC. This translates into CASSYSASGHNEQFF.

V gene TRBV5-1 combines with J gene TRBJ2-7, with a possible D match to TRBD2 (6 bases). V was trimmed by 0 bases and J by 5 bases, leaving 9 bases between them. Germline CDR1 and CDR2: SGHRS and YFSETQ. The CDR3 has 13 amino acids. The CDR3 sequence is CASSLGQRDEQYF. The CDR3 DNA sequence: TGCGCCAGCAGCTTGGGACAGCGGGACGAGCAGTACTTC.

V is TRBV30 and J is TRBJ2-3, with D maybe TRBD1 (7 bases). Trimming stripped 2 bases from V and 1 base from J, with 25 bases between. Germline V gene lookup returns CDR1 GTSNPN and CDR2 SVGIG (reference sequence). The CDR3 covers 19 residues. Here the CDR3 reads CAWSKGQLTPGLRTDTQYF. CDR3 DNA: TGTGCCTGGAGTAAGGGACAGTTGACCCCGGGACTTCGCACAGATACGCAGTATTTT.

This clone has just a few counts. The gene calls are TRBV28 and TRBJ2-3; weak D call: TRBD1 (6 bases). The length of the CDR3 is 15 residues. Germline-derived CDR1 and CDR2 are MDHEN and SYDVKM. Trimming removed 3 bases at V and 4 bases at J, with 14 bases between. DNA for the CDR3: TGTGCCAGCAGTTTCGGCCAGGGGAGTGCAGATACGCAGTATTTT. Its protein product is CASSFGQGSADTQYF.

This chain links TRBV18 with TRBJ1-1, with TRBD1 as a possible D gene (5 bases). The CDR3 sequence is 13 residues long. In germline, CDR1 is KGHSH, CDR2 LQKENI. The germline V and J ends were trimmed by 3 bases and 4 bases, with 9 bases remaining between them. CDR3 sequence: CASSPQGSTEAFF. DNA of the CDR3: TGTGCCAGCTCACCGCAGGGAAGCACTGAAGCTTTCTTT. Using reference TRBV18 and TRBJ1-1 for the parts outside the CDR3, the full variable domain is NAGVMQNPRHLVRRRGQEARLRCSPMKGHSHVYWYRQLPEEGLKFMVYLQKENIIDESGMPKERFSAEFPKEGPSILRIQQVVRGDSAAYFCASSPQGSTEAFFGQGTRLTVV.

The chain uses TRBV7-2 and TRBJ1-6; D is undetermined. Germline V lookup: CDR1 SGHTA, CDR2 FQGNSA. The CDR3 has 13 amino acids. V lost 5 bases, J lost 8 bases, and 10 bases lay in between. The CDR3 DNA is TGTGCCAGCAGCCCCTATAGTTATTCACCCCTCCACTTT. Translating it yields CASSPYSYSPLHF.

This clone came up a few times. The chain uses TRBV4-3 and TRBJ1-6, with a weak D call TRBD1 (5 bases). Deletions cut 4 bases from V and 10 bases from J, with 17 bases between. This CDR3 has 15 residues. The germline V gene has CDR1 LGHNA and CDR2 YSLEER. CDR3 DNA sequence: TGCGCCAGCAGCCCAGGTCTAGTCGACAGCTCACCCCTCCACTTT. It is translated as CASSPGLVDSSPLHF.

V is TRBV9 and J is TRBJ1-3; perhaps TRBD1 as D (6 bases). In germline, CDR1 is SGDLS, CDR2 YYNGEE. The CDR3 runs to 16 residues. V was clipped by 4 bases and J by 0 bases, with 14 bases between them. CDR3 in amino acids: CASSTSDRISGNTIYF. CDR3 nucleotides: TGTGCCAGCAGCACCTCGGACAGAATCTCTGGAAACACCATATATTTT.

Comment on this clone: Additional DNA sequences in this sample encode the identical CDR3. As DNA, the CDR3 is TGTGCCAGCAGTTACGCGAATGAAAAACTGTTTTTT. It translates to CASSYANEKLFF. The chain links TRBV6-5 to TRBJ1-4, with D hard to call. The ends were cut back, 2 bases at V and 5 bases at J, with 3 bases in the middle. The CDR3 runs 12 residues. Germline CDR1 MNHEY, CDR2 SVGAGI.

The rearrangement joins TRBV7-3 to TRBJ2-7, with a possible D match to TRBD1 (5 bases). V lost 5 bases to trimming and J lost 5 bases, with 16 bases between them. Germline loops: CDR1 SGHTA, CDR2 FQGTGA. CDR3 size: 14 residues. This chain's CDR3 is CASSHDRGPHEQYF. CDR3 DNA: TGTGCCAGCAGCCACGACAGAGGCCCCCACGAGCAGTACTTC.

CDR3 region: CASSVDTGSTEAFF. CDR3 DNA sequence: TGTGCCAGCAGCGTAGATACAGGGAGCACTGAAGCTTTCTTT. The chain links TRBV9 to TRBJ1-1; a possible D gene is TRBD1 (6 bases). This CDR3 spans 14 amino acids. CDR1 is SGDLS, CDR2 YYNGEE, per germline. The V and J ends lost 0 bases and 4 bases respectively, with 10 bases between them. Using reference TRBV9 and TRBJ1-1 for the parts outside the CDR3, the full variable domain is DSGVTQTPKHLITATGQRVTLRCSPRSGDLSVYWYQQSLDQGLQFLIQYYNGEERAKGNILERFSAQQFPDLHSELNLSSLELGDSALYFCASSVDTGSTEAFFGQGTRLTVV.

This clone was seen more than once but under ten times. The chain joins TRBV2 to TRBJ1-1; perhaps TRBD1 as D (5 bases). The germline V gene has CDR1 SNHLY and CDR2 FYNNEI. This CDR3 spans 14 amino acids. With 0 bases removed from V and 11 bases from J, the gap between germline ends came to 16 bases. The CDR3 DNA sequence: TGTGCCAGCAGTGAAGCCCCTGACAGTTGGTATGCTTTCTTT. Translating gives CASSEAPDSWYAFF.

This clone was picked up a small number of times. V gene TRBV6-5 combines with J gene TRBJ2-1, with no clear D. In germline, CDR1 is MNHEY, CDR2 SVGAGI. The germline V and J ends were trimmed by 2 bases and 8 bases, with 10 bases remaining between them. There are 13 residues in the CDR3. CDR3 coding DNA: TGTGCCAGCAGTTACGCCTGGGCAGATGAGCAGTTCTTC. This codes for CASSYAWADEQFF.

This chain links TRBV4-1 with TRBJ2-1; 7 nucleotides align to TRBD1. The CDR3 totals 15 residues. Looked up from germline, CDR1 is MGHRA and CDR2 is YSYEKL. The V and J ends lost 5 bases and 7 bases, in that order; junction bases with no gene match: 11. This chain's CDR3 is CASSSRDRQKNEQFF. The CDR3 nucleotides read TGCGCCAGCAGCTCCCGGGACAGACAGAAAAATGAGCAGTTCTTC.

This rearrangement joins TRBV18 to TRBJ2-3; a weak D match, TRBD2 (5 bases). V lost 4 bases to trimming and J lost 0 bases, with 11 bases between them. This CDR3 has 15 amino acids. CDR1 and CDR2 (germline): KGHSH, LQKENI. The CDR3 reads CASSRSRGSTDTQYF. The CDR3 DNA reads TGTGCCAGCTCACGGAGTCGAGGGAGCACAGATACGCAGTATTTT.

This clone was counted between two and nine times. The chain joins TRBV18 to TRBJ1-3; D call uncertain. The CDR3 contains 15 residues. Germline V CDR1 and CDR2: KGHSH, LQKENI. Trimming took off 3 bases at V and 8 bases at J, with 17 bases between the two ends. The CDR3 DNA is TGTGCCAGCTCACCTTCAGCCGTCTCGGGGTACACCATATATTTT. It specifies CASSPSAVSGYTIYF.

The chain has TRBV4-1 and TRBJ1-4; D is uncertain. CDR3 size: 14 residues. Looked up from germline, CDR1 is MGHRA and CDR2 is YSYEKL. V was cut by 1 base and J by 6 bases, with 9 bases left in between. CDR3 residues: CASSQGLRDEKLFF. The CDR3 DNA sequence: TGCGCCAGCAGCCAAGGACTTCGAGATGAAAAACTGTTTTTT.

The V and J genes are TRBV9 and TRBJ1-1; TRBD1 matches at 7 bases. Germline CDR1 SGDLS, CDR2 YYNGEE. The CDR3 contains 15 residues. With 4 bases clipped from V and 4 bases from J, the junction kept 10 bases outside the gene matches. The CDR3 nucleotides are TGTGCCAGCAGCCCCCGACAGGGTGGAGGCACTGAAGCTTTCTTT. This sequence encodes CASSPRQGGGTEAFF.

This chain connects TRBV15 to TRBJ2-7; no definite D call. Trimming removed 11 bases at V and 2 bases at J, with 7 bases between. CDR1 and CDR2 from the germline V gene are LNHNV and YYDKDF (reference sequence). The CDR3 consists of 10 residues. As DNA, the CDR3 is TGTGCCCTCCTTCCCTACGAGCAGTACTTC. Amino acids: CALLPYEQYF.

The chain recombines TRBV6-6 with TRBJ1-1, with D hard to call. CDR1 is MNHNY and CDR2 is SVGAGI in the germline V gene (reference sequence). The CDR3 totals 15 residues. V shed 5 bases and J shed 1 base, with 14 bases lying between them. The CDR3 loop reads CASSTYLGGNTEAFF. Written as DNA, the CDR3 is TGTGCCAGCAGTACCTATCTGGGAGGGAACACTGAAGCTTTCTTT.

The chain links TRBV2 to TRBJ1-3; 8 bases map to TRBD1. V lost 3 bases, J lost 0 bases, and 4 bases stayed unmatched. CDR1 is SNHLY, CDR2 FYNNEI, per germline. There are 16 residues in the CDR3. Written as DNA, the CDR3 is TGTGCCAGCAGTGACGACACAGGGGGCTCTGGAAACACCATATATTTT. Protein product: CASSDDTGGSGNTIYF.

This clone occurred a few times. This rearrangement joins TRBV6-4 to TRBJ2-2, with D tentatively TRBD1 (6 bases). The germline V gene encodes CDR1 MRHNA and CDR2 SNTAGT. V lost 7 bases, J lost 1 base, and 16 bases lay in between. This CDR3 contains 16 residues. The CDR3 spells CASNSNRAGNTGELFF. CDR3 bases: TGTGCCAGCAACTCTAACAGGGCGGGGAACACCGGGGAGCTGTTTTTT.

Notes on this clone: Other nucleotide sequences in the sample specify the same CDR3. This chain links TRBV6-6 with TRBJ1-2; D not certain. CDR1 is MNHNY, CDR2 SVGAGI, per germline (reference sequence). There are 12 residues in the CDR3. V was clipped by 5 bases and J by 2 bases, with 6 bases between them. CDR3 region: CASSPLNYGYTF. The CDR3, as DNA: TGTGCCAGCAGTCCGTTGAACTATGGCTACACCTTC.

Here the CDR3 DNA reads TGTGCCAGCACAGGAAAGTGGGGGCTCAACGAGCAGTACTTC. Protein sequence: CASTGKWGLNEQYF. The chain combines TRBV5-5 with TRBJ2-7; tentatively, D is TRBD1 (6 bases). Trimming shortened V by 6 bases and J by 5 bases, and 18 bases separated the two germline ends. The CDR3 sequence is 14 residues long. Germline V gives CDR1 SGHKS, CDR2 YYEKEE (reference sequence).